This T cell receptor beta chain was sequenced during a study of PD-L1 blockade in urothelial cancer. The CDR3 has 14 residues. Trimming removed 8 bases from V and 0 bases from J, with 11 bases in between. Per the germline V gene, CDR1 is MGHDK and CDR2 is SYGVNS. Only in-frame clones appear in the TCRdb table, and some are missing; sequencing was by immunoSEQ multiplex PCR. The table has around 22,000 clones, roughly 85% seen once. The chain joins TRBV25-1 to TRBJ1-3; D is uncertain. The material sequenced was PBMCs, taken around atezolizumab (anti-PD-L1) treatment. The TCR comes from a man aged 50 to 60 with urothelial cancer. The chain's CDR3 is CASGSESSGNTIYF. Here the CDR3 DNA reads TGTGCCAGCGGTAGCGAGAGCTCTGGAAACACCATATATTTT.